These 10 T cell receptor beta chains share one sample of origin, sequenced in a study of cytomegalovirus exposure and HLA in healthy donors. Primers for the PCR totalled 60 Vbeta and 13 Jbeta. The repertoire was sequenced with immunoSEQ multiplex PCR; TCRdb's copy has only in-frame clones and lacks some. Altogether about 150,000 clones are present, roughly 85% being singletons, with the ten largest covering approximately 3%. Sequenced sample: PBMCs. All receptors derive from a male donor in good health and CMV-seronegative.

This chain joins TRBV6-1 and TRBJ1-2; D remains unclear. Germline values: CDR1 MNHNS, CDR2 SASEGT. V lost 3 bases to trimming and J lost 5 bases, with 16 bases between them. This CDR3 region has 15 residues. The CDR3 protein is CASSELGQRLYGYTF. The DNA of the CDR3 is TGTGCCAGCAGTGAGTTGGGTCAGAGACTTTATGGCTACACCTTC.

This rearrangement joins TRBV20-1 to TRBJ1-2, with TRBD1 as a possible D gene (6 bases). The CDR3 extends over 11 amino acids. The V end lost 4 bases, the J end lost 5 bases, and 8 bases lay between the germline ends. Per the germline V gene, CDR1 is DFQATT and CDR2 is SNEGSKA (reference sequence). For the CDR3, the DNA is TGCAGTGCTAAGGGGGAATATGGCTACACCTTC. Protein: CSAKGEYGYTF.

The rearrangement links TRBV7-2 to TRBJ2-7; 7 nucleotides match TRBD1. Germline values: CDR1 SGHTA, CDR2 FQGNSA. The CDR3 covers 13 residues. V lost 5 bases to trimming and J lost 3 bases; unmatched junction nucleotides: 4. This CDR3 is CASSADRDYEQYF. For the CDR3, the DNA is TGTGCCAGCAGCGCCGACAGGGACTACGAGCAGTACTTC.

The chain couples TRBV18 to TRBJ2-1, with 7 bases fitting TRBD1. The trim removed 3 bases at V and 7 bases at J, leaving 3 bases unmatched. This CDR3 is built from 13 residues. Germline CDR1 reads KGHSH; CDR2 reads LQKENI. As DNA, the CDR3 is TGTGCCAGCTCACCGCAGACAGGGAATGAGCAGTTCTTC. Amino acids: CASSPQTGNEQFF.

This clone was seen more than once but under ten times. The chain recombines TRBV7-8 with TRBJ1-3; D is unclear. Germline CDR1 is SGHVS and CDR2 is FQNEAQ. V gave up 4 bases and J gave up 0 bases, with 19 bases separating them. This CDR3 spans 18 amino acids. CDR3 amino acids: CASSSAAGGLSSGNTIYF. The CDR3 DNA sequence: TGTGCCAGCAGCTCGGCGGCCGGAGGTCTCAGCTCTGGAAACACCATATATTTT.

In nucleotides, the CDR3 is TGTGCCAGCAGCTTCCAGGGGGAGACCCAGTACTTC. This sequence encodes CASSFQGETQYF. The V gene is TRBV13, the J gene TRBJ2-5; D possibly corresponds to TRBD1 (6 bases). This CDR3 spans 12 amino acids. CDR1 PRHDT and CDR2 FYEKMQ come from the germline V gene (reference sequence). V lost 3 bases to trimming and J lost 5 bases, with 7 bases between them.

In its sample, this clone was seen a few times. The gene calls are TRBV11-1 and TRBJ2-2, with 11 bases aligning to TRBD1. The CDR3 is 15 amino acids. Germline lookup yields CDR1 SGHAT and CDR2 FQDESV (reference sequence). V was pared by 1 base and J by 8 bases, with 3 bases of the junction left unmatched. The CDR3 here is CASSLGTGGLGELFF. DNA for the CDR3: TGTGCCAGCAGCTTAGGGACAGGGGGCTTGGGGGAGCTGTTTTTT.

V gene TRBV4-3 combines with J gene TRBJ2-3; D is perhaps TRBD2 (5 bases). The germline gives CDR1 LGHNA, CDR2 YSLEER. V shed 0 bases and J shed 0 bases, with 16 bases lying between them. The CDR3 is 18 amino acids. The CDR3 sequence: CASSQDPTTSISTDTQYF. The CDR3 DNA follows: TGCGCCAGCAGCCAAGATCCGACTACCTCAATAAGCACAGATACGCAGTATTTT.

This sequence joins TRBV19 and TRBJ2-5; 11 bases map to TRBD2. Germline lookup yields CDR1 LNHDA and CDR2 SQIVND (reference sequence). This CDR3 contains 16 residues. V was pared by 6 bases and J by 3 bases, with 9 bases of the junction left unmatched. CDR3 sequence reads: CASSSLGTSGKETQYF. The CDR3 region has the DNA TGTGCCAGTAGCTCCCTCGGGACTAGCGGAAAAGAGACCCAGTACTTC.

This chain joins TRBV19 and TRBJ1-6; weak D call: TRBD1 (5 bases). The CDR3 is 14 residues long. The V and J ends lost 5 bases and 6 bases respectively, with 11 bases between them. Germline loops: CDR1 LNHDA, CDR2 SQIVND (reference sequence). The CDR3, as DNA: TGTGCCAGTAGTCTCACAGGTGGTAATTCACCCCTCCACTTT. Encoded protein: CASSLTGGNSPLHF.